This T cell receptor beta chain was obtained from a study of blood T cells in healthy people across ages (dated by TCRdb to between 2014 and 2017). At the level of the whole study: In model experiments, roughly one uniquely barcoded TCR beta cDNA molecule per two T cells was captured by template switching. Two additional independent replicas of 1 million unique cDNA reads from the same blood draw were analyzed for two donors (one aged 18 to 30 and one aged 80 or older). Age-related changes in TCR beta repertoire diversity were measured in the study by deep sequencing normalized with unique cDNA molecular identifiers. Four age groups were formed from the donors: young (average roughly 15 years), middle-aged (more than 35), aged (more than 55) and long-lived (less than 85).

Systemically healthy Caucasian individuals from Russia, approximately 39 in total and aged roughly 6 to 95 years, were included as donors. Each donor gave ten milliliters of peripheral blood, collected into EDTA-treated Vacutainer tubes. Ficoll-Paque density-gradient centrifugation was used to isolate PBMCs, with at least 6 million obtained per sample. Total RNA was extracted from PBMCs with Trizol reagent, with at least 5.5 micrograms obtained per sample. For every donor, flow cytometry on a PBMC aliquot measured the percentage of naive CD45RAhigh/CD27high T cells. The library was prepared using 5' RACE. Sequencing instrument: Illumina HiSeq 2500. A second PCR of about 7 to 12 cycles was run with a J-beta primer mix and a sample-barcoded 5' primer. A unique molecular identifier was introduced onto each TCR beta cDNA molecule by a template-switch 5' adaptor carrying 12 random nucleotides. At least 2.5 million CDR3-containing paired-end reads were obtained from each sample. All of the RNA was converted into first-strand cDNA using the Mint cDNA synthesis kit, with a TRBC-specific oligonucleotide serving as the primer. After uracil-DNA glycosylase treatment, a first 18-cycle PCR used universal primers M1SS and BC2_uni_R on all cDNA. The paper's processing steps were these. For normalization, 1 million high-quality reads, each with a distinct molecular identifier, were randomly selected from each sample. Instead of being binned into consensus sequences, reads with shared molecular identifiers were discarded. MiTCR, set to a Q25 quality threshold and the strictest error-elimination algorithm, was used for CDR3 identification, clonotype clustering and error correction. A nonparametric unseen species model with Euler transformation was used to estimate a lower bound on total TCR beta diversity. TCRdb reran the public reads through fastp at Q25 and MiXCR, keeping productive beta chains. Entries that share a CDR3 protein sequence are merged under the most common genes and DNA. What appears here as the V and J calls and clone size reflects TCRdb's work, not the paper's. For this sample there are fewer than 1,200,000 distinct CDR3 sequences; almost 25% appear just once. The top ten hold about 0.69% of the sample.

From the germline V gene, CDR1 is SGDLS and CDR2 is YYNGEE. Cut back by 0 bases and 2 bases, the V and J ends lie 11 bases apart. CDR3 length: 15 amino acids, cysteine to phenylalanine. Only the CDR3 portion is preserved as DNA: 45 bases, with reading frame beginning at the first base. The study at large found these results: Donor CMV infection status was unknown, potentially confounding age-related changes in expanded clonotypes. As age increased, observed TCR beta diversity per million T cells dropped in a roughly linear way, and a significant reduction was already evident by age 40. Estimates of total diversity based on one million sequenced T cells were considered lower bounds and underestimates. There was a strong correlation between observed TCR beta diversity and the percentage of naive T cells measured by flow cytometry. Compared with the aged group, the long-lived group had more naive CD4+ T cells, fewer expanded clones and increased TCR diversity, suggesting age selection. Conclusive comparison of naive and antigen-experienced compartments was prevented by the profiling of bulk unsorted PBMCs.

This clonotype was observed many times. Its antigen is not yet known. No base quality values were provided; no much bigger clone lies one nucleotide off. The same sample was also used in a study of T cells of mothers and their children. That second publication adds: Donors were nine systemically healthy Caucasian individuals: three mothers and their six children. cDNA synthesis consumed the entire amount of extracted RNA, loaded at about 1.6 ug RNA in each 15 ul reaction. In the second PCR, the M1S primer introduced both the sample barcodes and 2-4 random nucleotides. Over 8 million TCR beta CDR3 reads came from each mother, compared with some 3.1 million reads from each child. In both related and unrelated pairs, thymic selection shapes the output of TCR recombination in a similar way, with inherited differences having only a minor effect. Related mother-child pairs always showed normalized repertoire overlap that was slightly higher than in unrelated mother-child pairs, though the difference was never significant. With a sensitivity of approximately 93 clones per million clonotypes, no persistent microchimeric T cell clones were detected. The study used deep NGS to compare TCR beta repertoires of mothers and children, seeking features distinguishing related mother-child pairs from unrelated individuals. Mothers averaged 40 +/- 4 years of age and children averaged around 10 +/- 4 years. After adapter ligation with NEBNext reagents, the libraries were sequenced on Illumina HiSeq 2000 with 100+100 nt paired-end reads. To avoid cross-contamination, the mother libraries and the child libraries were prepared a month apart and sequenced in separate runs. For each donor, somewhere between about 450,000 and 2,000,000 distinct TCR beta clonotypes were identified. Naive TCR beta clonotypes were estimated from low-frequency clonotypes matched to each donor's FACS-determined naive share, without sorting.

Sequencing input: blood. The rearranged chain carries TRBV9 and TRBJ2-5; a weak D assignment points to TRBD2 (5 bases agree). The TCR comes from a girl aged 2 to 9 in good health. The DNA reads TGTGCCAGCAGCGTAGGTGGAGGACTGCAAGAGACCCAGTACTTC. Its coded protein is CASSVGGGLQETQYF.